These 2 T cell receptor beta chains originate from one sample sequenced in a study of blood T cell repertoires in COVID-19. TCRdb's copy holds only in-frame clones and misses some; the assay was immunoSEQ multiplex PCR. The sample lists roughly 140,000 clones, approximately 88% occurring once. Input material: peripheral blood. The receptors derive from a woman aged 45-60 years with acute or convalescent COVID-19.

This clone occurred once. Other DNA sequences in the sample encode the same CDR3. The rearrangement links TRBV27 to TRBJ1-1, with 8 bases lining up with TRBD1. Unmatched junction bases numbered 2, after V lost 0 bases and J lost 2 bases. This CDR3 region has 15 residues. Per the germline V gene, CDR1 is MNHEY and CDR2 is SMNVEV (reference sequence). The CDR3, as DNA: TGTGCCAGCAGTTTATCGACAGGGGCAAACACTGAAGCTTTCTTT. Its translation is CASSLSTGANTEAFF.

This clone was seen only once. The chain joins TRBV9 to TRBJ1-6, with 7 positions matching TRBD1. V was clipped by 0 bases and J by 3 bases; unmatched bases: 9. There are 18 residues in the CDR3. Germline CDR1 and CDR2: SGDLS and YYNGEE. CDR3 nucleotide sequence: TGTGCCAGCAGCGTAGGGATAGGGGACAGAGACTATAATTCACCCCTCCACTTT. Translating gives CASSVGIGDRDYNSPLHF.